This TCR beta chain was observed in a study of T cell responses to AZD1222 COVID-19 vaccine. From germline, CDR1 is MNHNS and CDR2 SASEGT. There are 14 residues in the CDR3. The V gene lost 0 bases and the J gene lost 3 bases, with 9 bases spanning the gap. As for this clone: Its cognate antigen is unknown.

Overall study findings and caveats: The CD4 TCRs associated with vaccination extended across spike and predominated at 160-218 and 743-854.

Using immunoSEQ multiplex PCR, the repertoire was profiled, and TCRdb retains in-frame clones only, with some absent. The sample consists of over 150,000 clones, 92% of them appearing once. This sequence was found in an adult in good health. The input for sequencing was peripheral blood, taken on day 0 of MenACWY control vaccination. J is TRBJ2-7 and V is TRBV6-1; D unclear. DNA for the CDR3: TGTGCCAGCAGTGAAGCTGACTGGCTCTACGAGCAGTACTTC. Translating it yields CASSEADWLYEQYF.